This entry lists 15 T cell receptor beta chains sequenced from one sample in a study of blood T cell repertoires in COVID-19. Here immunoSEQ multiplex PCR was the method, and the copy in TCRdb shows in-frame clones only, minus some. The table lists around 95,000 clones, around four fifths of them singletons. The sample consisted of peripheral blood. These receptors came from a woman in her 70s with acute or convalescent COVID-19.

J is TRBJ1-4 and V is TRBV28, with D possibly matching TRBD1 (5 bases). Germline V lookup: CDR1 MDHEN, CDR2 SYDVKM. The CDR3 has 15 residues. Trimming pared 5 bases from V and 7 bases from J, leaving 17 bases between. Here the CDR3 reads CASSPAGGNGEKLFF. Here the CDR3 DNA reads TGTGCCAGCAGTCCAGCGGGGGGGAACGGTGAAAAACTGTTTTTT.

The CDR3 here is CASSQDSVPAQHF. The CDR3 region has the DNA TGTGCCAGCAGCCAGGACAGTGTCCCGGCCCAGCATTTT. The chain couples TRBV12-3 or TRBV12-4 to TRBJ1-5; D is possibly TRBD1 (6 bases). Deletions cut 6 bases from V and 11 bases from J, with 17 bases between. This CDR3 spans 13 amino acids.

The CDR3 region has the DNA TGTGCCAGTAGGCCAACAGGGGGTGTTATTGAAGCTTTCTTT. It specifies CASRPTGGVIEAFF. The chain recombines TRBV19 with TRBJ1-1, with 8 positions matching TRBD1. The CDR3 extends over 14 amino acids. V gave up 6 bases and J gave up 7 bases; unmatched junction bases: 10. Germline V lookup: CDR1 LNHDA, CDR2 SQIVND (reference sequence).

V usage is TRBV7-2 and J usage is TRBJ1-5; TRBD1 matches at 7 bases. V trimming: 3 bases; J trimming: 5 bases; junction bases outside the gene matches: 4. Germline V lookup: CDR1 SGHTA, CDR2 FQGNSA. This CDR3 spans 14 amino acids. CDR3 sequence: CASSLGTAYQPQHF. In DNA, the CDR3 is TGTGCCAGCAGCTTGGGGACAGCTTATCAGCCCCAGCATTTT.

V gene TRBV29-1 combines with J gene TRBJ1-2; possibly TRBD1 for D (5 bases). The CDR3 totals 13 residues. Germline CDR1 and CDR2: SQVTM and ANQGSEA. Trimming took 7 bases from V and 6 from J, leaving 18 bases between them. The CDR3 is CSAPSGLADGYTF. The CDR3 DNA is TGCAGCGCCCCTTCAGGGCTCGCCGATGGCTACACCTTC.

The CDR3 loop reads CASRPIGGKLFF. In DNA form, the CDR3 reads TGTGCCAGCAGGCCGATAGGGGGAAAACTGTTTTTT. The gene calls are TRBV12-3 or TRBV12-4 and TRBJ1-4; a possible D gene is TRBD1 (6 bases). V dropped 6 bases and J dropped 10 bases, with 12 bases sitting between them. This CDR3 comprises 12 residues.

This clone came up a few times. The V gene is TRBV6-6, the J gene TRBJ2-7, with D maybe TRBD2 (6 bases). The CDR3 runs to 11 residues. The V gene's germline CDR1 is MNHNY and CDR2 SVGAGI (reference sequence). The V end was cut by 5 bases, the J end by 5 bases, with 7 bases between. In DNA form, the CDR3 reads TGTGCCAGCAGTCTAGCGCACGAGCAGTACGTC. Translated, it gives CASSLAHEQYV.

V usage is TRBV10-3 and J usage is TRBJ2-3, with a tentative D call TRBD2 (6 bases). This CDR3 has 13 residues. With 11 bases removed from V and 3 bases from J, the gap between germline ends came to 15 bases. Germline CDR1 reads ENHRY; CDR2 reads SYGVKD. The CDR3 loop is CAGRTGETDTQYF. CDR3 DNA: TGTGCCGGAAGGACGGGGGAAACAGATACGCAGTATTTT.

Points on this clone: The junction does not match germline at one end; this may be a read error. In the same sample, other DNA sequences code for this CDR3. This sequence joins TRBV11-2 and TRBJ1-1; D might be TRBD1 (6 bases). CDR3 length: 13 residues. CDR1 and CDR2 (germline): SGHAT, FQNNGV. The CDR3 coding sequence is TGTGCCAGTAGCTATTCAGGGGACACTGAAGCTTTCTTT. Translating it yields CASSYSGDTEAFF.

The CDR3 loop reads CASSLTAGGPETGELFF. In DNA form, the CDR3 reads TGCGCCAGCAGCTTGACAGCGGGGGGGCCGGAAACCGGGGAGCTGTTTTTT. The chain combines TRBV5-1 with TRBJ2-2; TRBD2 aligns across 10 bases. CDR3 length: 17 amino acids. Germline assignment: CDR1 SGHRS and CDR2 YFSETQ. V was clipped by 1 base and J by 5 bases; unmatched bases: 8.

V is TRBV7-3 and J is TRBJ2-7; no reliable D call. The ends were cut back, 1 base at V and 5 bases at J, with 12 bases in the middle. Germline V gene data show CDR1 as SGHTA and CDR2 as FQGTGA. This CDR3 contains 14 residues. The CDR3 sequence is CASSLSRRGDEQYV. The DNA for the CDR3 is TGTGCCAGCAGCTTAAGTCGGCGCGGAGACGAGCAGTACGTC.

The J gene is TRBJ1-1, the V gene TRBV7-2, with TRBD1 as a possible D gene (5 bases). V was cut by 3 bases and J by 1 base, with 6 bases left in between. Germline CDR1 is SGHTA and CDR2 is FQGNSA. The CDR3 length is 13 residues. CDR3: CASSFQGNTEAFF. As DNA, the CDR3 is TGTGCCAGCAGCTTTCAGGGGAACACTGAAGCTTTCTTT.

This chain uses TRBV6-5 with TRBJ1-1, with 7 positions matching TRBD1. CDR3 length: 14 residues. V dropped 3 bases and J dropped 5; count of bases not matched to a gene: 6. Looked up from germline, CDR1 is MNHEY and CDR2 is SVGAGI. The CDR3 DNA reads TGTGCCAGCAGTTATGGGGACAGCCGAACTGAAGCTTTCTTT. Translation: CASSYGDSRTEAFF.

The sample holds one count of this clone. The chain links TRBV14 to TRBJ2-3; unclear D gene. Trimming removed 3 bases from V and 6 bases from J, with 13 bases in between. The CDR3 loop spans 14 amino acids. Germline V CDR1 and CDR2: SGHDN, FVKESK. CDR3: CASSQQVLVDTQYF. DNA of the CDR3: TGTGCCAGCAGCCAGCAGGTATTGGTGGATACGCAGTATTTT.

The chain recombines TRBV7-2 with TRBJ1-5, with no clear D. CDR3 length: 14 residues. Germline V CDR1 and CDR2: SGHTA, FQGNSA. Trimming left V 0 bases short and J 0 bases short, with 3 bases between. This CDR3 reads CASSLANSNQPQHF. The CDR3 DNA is TGTGCCAGCAGCTTAGCCAATAGCAATCAGCCCCAGCATTTT.